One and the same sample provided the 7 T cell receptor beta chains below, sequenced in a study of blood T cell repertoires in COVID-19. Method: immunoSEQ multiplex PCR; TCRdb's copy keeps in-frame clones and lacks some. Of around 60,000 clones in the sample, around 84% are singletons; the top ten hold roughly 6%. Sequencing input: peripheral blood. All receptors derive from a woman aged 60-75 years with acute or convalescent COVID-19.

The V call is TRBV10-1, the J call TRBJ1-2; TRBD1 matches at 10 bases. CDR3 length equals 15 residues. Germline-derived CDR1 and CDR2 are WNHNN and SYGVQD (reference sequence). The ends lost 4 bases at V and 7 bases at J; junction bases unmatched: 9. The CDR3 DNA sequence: TGCGCCAGCAGTGTGAGGGACAGGGGTGTGGGTGGCTACACCTTC. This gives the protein CASSVRDRGVGGYTF.

The CDR3 DNA is TGTGCCAGCAGCCTGAACCCGAGCGGGGAGCTGTTTTTT. This codes for CASSLNPSGELFF. The chain joins TRBV5-4 to TRBJ2-2; D call uncertain. The CDR3 runs 13 residues. Germline V gene data show CDR1 as SGHNT and CDR2 as YYREEE (reference sequence). V lost 4 bases and J 7 bases, leaving 11 bases between the germline ends.

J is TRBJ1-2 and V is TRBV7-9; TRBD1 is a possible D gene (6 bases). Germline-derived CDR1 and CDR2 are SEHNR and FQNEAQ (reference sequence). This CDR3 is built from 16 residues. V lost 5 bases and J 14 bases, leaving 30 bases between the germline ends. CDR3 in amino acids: CASSQDGQFLTMANTF. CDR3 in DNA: TGTGCCAGCAGCCAGGACGGACAGTTTCTAACTATGGCTAATACCTTC. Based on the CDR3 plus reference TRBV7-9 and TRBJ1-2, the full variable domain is DTGVSQNPRHKITKRGQNVTFRCDPISEHNRLYWYRQTLGQGPEFLTYFQNEAQLEKSRLLSDRFSAERPKGSFSTLEIQRTEQGDSAMYLCASSQDGQFLTMANTFGSGTRLTVV.

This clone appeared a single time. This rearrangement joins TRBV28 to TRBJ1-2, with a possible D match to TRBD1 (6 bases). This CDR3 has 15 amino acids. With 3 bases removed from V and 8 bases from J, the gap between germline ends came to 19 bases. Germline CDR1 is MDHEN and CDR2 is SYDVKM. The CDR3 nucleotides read TGTGCCAGCAGTTTTATAGCAGGGGAGTTGTGGGGCTACACCTTC. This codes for CASSFIAGELWGYTF.

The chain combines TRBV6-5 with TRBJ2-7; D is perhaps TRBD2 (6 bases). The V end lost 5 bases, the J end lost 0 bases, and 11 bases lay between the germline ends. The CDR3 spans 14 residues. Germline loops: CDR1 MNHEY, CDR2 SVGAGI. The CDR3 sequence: CASSSVAASYEQYF. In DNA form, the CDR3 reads TGTGCCAGCAGTAGCGTAGCGGCCTCCTACGAGCAGTACTTC.

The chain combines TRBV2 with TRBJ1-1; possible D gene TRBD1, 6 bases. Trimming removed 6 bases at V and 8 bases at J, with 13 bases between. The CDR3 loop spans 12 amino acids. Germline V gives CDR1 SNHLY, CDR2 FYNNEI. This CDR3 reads CASRARQEEAFF. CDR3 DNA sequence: TGTGCCAGCAGAGCCCGACAGGAAGAAGCTTTCTTT.

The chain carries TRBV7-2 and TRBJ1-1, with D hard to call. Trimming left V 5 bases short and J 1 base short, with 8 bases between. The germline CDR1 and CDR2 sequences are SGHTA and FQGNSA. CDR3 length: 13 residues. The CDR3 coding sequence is TGTGCCAGCAGCCTAGTCGGGAACACTGAAGCTTTCTTT. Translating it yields CASSLVGNTEAFF.